Presented here are 27 T cell receptor beta chains from one specimen sequenced in a study of cytomegalovirus exposure and HLA in healthy donors. PCR primers comprised 60 Vbeta and 13 Jbeta primers. Sequencing used immunoSEQ multiplex PCR; TCRdb keeps in-frame clones, though not all of them. The data contain around 200,000 clones, approximately 86% of them singletons. Source material: PBMCs. The source of these receptors is a woman under 40 in good health and CMV-seronegative.

This chain connects TRBV4-2 to TRBJ2-7; 7 nucleotides align to TRBD2. The V gene's germline CDR1 is LGHNA and CDR2 YNFKEQ. The J segment lost 3 bases and the V segment lost 0 bases, leaving 8 bases of the junction unmatched. The CDR3 consists of 16 residues. The CDR3 nucleotides read TGTGCCAGCAGCCAAGATGGGGCGACTAGCCGCTACGAGCAGTACTTC. This sequence encodes CASSQDGATSRYEQYF.

The chain uses TRBV7-9 and TRBJ2-2, with 8 bases aligning to TRBD1. Germline loops: CDR1 SEHNR, CDR2 FQNEAQ (reference sequence). There are 15 residues in the CDR3. V shed 3 bases and J 5 bases; nucleotides not matched to a gene: 5. Written as DNA, the CDR3 is TGTGCCAGCAGCTTCGCAGGGGGCTGGACCGGGGAGCTGTTTTTT. Its translation: CASSFAGGWTGELFF. The full variable domain, completed using reference TRBV7-9 and TRBJ2-2, is DTGVSQNPRHKITKRGQNVTFRCDPISEHNRLYWYRQTLGQGPEFLTYFQNEAQLEKSRLLSDRFSAERPKGSFSTLEIQRTEQGDSAMYLCASSFAGGWTGELFFGEGSRLTVL.

The chain combines TRBV19 with TRBJ2-5; 8 bases fit TRBD2. The germline V gene encodes CDR1 LNHDA and CDR2 SQIVND (reference sequence). This CDR3 region has 14 residues. V was clipped by 5 bases and J by 7 bases; unmatched bases: 9. This chain's CDR3 is CASSPGAGVGTQYF. DNA for the CDR3: TGTGCCAGTAGTCCGGGAGCGGGGGTGGGGACCCAGTACTTC.

The V gene is TRBV18, the J gene TRBJ2-5; 8 bases align to TRBD1. The CDR3 runs 17 residues. Per germline, CDR1 KGHSH and CDR2 LQKENI. The V segment lost 2 bases and the J segment 5 bases; nucleotides outside the gene matches: 13. The CDR3 coding sequence is TGTGCCAGCTCACCAATGATCCGGGACAGGATGAATGAGACCCAGTACTTC. Encoded protein: CASSPMIRDRMNETQYF.

The genes are TRBV6-6 and TRBJ2-1; possible D gene TRBD2, 6 bases. V gave up 6 bases and J gave up 0 bases, with 15 bases separating them. CDR1 is MNHNY and CDR2 is SVGAGI in the germline V gene (reference sequence). The CDR3 contains 16 residues. The CDR3 loop reads CASRSTGSDSYNEQFF. CDR3 coding DNA: TGTGCCAGCAGGTCAACCGGGAGCGACTCCTACAATGAGCAGTTCTTC.

The gene calls are TRBV10-3 and TRBJ1-2, with 9 bases matching TRBD1. V lost 10 bases to trimming and J lost 8 bases; unmatched junction nucleotides: 11. Germline values: CDR1 ENHRY, CDR2 SYGVKD. This CDR3 contains 13 residues. CDR3 coding DNA: TGTGCCACTACACAGGGGGCGGCTAACGGCTACACCTTC. It codes for CATTQGAANGYTF.

The CDR3 coding sequence is TGTGCCAGCAGCAATTACCCGGGTAACACCGGGGAGCTGTTTTTT. Translation gives CASSNYPGNTGELFF. The gene calls are TRBV11-2 and TRBJ2-2; D is unresolved. V was clipped by 5 bases and J by 2 bases, with 12 bases between them. Germline-derived CDR1 and CDR2 are SGHAT and FQNNGV. The CDR3 extends over 15 amino acids.

The J gene is TRBJ1-2, the V gene TRBV14; maybe TRBD1 (5 bases). Germline values: CDR1 SGHDN, CDR2 FVKESK. This CDR3 contains 14 residues. V was pared by 4 bases and J by 4 bases, with 13 bases between. DNA of the CDR3: TGTGCCAGCAGCCGGTCTGGGGCCGGCTATGGCTACACCTTC. Translation gives CASSRSGAGYGYTF.

This clone occurred once. The chain is built from TRBV4-1 and TRBJ1-5; D gene ambiguous. The ends were cut back, 0 bases at V and 0 bases at J, with 12 bases in the middle. The CDR3 has 17 amino acids. Germline-derived CDR1 and CDR2 are MGHRA and YSYEKL. The CDR3 nucleotides are TGCGCCAGCAGCCAAGAGATGTCAGATTATAGCAATCAGCCCCAGCATTTT. Protein product: CASSQEMSDYSNQPQHF.

This clone was seen a few times. The chain has TRBV6-6 and TRBJ1-2; TRBD1 aligns across 9 bases. The germline V gene has CDR1 MNHNY and CDR2 SVGAGI (reference sequence). Germline trimming cut 6 bases from V and 5 bases from J; bases unmatched to any gene: 10. The CDR3 sequence is 15 residues long. CDR3 loop: CASRASRTGVYGYTF. In DNA form, the CDR3 reads TGTGCCAGCAGGGCCTCCCGGACAGGGGTTTATGGCTACACCTTC.

The chain employs TRBV20-1 and TRBJ1-6; 9 bases are shared with TRBD1. With 5 bases clipped from V and 17 bases from J, the junction kept 7 bases outside the gene matches. The CDR3 covers 11 residues. The germline V gene has CDR1 DFQATT and CDR2 SNEGSKA (reference sequence). In nucleotides, the CDR3 is TGCAGTGCTTCCCGGGACAGGGCGATCCACTTT. Protein sequence: CSASRDRAIHF.

This chain links TRBV29-1 with TRBJ2-1; D gene unclear. The CDR3 runs to 13 residues. The V gene's germline CDR1 is SQVTM and CDR2 ANQGSEA. V lost 3 bases and J lost 6, with 12 bases in between. CDR3 loop: CSVDPPNGNEQFF. The DNA of the CDR3 is TGCAGCGTTGACCCTCCCAACGGCAATGAGCAGTTCTTC.

This chain joins TRBV6-1 and TRBJ1-5; D might be TRBD1 (5 bases). Trimming took 8 bases from V and 4 from J, leaving 18 bases between them. The CDR3 has 15 amino acids. CDR1 MNHNS and CDR2 SASEGT come from the germline V gene. The CDR3 DNA reads as TGTGCCAGCGAGCGGGGGGAGTCGGGGAATCAGCCCCAGCATTTT. Translated: CASERGESGNQPQHF.

V is TRBV7-9 and J is TRBJ1-5, with unresolved D. V was pared by 5 bases and J by 6 bases, with 11 bases between. Germline CDR1 is SEHNR and CDR2 is FQNEAQ (reference sequence). The CDR3 is 13 residues long. CDR3 DNA sequence: TGTGCCAGCAGCCTAGACCCTACTCAGCCCCAGCATTTT. Protein product: CASSLDPTQPQHF.

This clone was observed once. V gene TRBV29-1 combines with J gene TRBJ2-1; no definite D call. The germline V gene has CDR1 SQVTM and CDR2 ANQGSEA. The CDR3 totals 13 residues. Deletions cut 4 bases from V and 8 bases from J, with 15 bases between. The CDR3: CSVVDILEDEQFF. The CDR3 coding sequence is TGCAGCGTTGTCGATATCTTAGAGGATGAGCAGTTCTTC.

The DNA for the CDR3 is TGCAGCGTTCGCAGGGGCGATGAGCAGTTCTTC. This codes for CSVRRGDEQFF. The J gene is TRBJ2-1, the V gene TRBV29-1; D perhaps matches TRBD1 (6 bases). V was pared by 5 bases and J by 8 bases, with 10 bases between. The CDR3 covers 11 residues. Germline CDR1 is SQVTM and CDR2 is ANQGSEA.

The chain couples TRBV5-6 to TRBJ2-3; 8 positions agree with TRBD1. This CDR3 spans 13 amino acids. Germline CDR1 is SGHDT and CDR2 is YYEEEE. Losses at the gene ends were 5 bases for V and 7 bases for J; bases not matched to a gene: 6. CDR3: CASRDRQGNTQYF. CDR3 bases: TGTGCCAGCAGGGACAGACAGGGGAATACGCAGTATTTT.

This clone has only a few counts. V usage is TRBV7-9 and J usage is TRBJ2-5, with TRBD2 matching 7 bases. The CDR3 is 16 amino acids. CDR1 is SEHNR and CDR2 is FQNEAQ in the germline V gene (reference sequence). V lost 4 bases and J lost 4; bases outside the gene matches: 12. CDR3 protein: CASSSLGEGNRETQYF. The CDR3 region has the DNA TGTGCCAGCAGCTCATTGGGGGAGGGAAACCGAGAGACCCAGTACTTC.

Here the CDR3 DNA reads TGTGCCAGCAGCCCGGGGATAGCGGGGTCCTACGAGCAGTACTTC. It encodes CASSPGIAGSYEQYF. This chain joins TRBV9 and TRBJ2-7, with 8 bases matching TRBD2. CDR3 length: 15 residues. V shed 4 bases, J shed 1 base, and the junction held 7 bases outside the gene matches. CDR1 and CDR2 from the germline V gene are SGDLS and YYNGEE.

The table lists this clone with a count of one. The chain has TRBV28 and TRBJ2-3; D perhaps matches TRBD2 (7 bases). This CDR3 has 13 residues. V was pared by 7 bases and J by 6 bases, with 14 bases between. Germline-derived CDR1 and CDR2 are MDHEN and SYDVKM. In nucleotides, the CDR3 is TGTGCCAGCAATAGGGGGGGTAGGGATACGCAGTATTTT. Protein: CASNRGGRDTQYF.

This chain links TRBV6-6 with TRBJ2-5, with D perhaps TRBD1 (6 bases). The CDR3 is 15 residues long. The germline V and J ends were trimmed by 2 bases and 0 bases, with 10 bases remaining between them. Germline V gene data show CDR1 as MNHNY and CDR2 as SVGAGI (reference sequence). This CDR3 is CASSYAGVYQETQYF. CDR3 coding DNA: TGTGCCAGCAGTTACGCAGGGGTGTACCAAGAGACCCAGTACTTC.

This rearrangement joins TRBV2 to TRBJ2-5, with 7 bases aligning to TRBD1. Unmatched junction bases numbered 8, after V lost 5 bases and J lost 5 bases. Germline V gene data show CDR1 as SNHLY and CDR2 as FYNNEI. The CDR3 is made up of 14 amino acids. The CDR3 protein is CASSSLTGLETQYF. Here the CDR3 DNA reads TGTGCCAGCAGTTCCTTGACAGGGCTGGAGACCCAGTACTTC.

This chain joins TRBV6-1 and TRBJ2-2; 10 bases match TRBD2. The germline gives CDR1 MNHNS, CDR2 SASEGT. V dropped 1 base and J dropped 6; count of bases not matched to a gene: 5. This CDR3 is built from 16 residues. Here the CDR3 reads CASSEGSGRAPGELFF. The CDR3 DNA reads TGTGCCAGCAGTGAAGGGAGCGGGAGGGCCCCCGGGGAGCTGTTTTTT.

The chain uses TRBV27 and TRBJ2-3; D remains ambiguous. This CDR3 region has 13 residues. Germline V gene sequence: CDR1 MNHEY, CDR2 SMNVEV (reference sequence). V was trimmed by 2 bases and J by 2 bases, leaving 5 bases between them. The CDR3 region is CASSLTDTDTQYF. The CDR3, as DNA: TGTGCCAGCAGTTTAACAGACACAGATACGCAGTATTTT.

This chain joins TRBV10-2 and TRBJ2-2, with 11 bases that match TRBD1. Germline V gene data show CDR1 as WSHSY and CDR2 as SAAADI. The V gene end was trimmed by 6 bases and the J gene end by 6 bases; junction bases not matched to a gene: 3. This CDR3 is 14 amino acids long. CDR3 DNA: TGCGCCAGCAGACCGGGACAGGGGGCCGGGGAGCTGTTTTTT. This encodes CASRPGQGAGELFF.

The chain links TRBV18 to TRBJ1-4, with 9 bases lining up with TRBD1. The CDR3 sequence is 14 residues long. After removal of 4 bases from V and 8 bases from J, the junction contained 5 bases not matched to a gene. Germline CDR1 reads KGHSH; CDR2 reads LQKENI. The CDR3 sequence is CASSQQGAEEKLFF. CDR3 sequence (DNA): TGTGCCAGCTCACAACAGGGGGCGGAGGAAAAACTGTTTTTT.

This sequence joins TRBV6-1 and TRBJ2-1, with 7 bases identical to TRBD2. Trimming at V came to 7 bases and at J to 0 bases, leaving 6 bases not matched to a gene. The CDR3 spans 15 residues. The germline CDR1 and CDR2 sequences are MNHNS and SASEGT. The CDR3 sequence: CASNLAVSSYNEQFF. As DNA, the CDR3 is TGTGCCAGCAATCTAGCGGTTAGCTCCTACAATGAGCAGTTCTTC.